The 21 T cell receptor beta chains given below trace back to one sample, sequenced in a study of blood T cell repertoires in COVID-19. The assay was immunoSEQ multiplex PCR, and TCRdb's table has in-frame clones only and misses some. The sample consists of hundreds of thousands of clones, about nine tenths of them appearing once. The sample was PBMCs or T cells enriched from blood (not recorded which). The receptors derive from a man over 45 who had been exposed to COVID-19.

The chain joins TRBV18 to TRBJ2-7; tentative D call: TRBD1 (6 bases). Trimming removed 3 bases from V and 6 bases from J, with 18 bases in between. This CDR3 has 15 amino acids. Germline loops: CDR1 KGHSH, CDR2 LQKENI. CDR3 sequence: CASSPNRNRVGEQYF. In DNA form, the CDR3 reads TGTGCCAGCTCACCGAATCGGAACAGGGTCGGCGAGCAGTACTTC.

The CDR3 sequence: CASSTQGLKQPQHF. CDR3 DNA: TGTGCCAGCAGTACACAGGGTCTCAAACAGCCCCAGCATTTT. V and J are TRBV2 and TRBJ1-5; D perhaps matches TRBD1 (6 bases). The germline CDR1 and CDR2 sequences are SNHLY and FYNNEI. The CDR3 has 14 amino acids. V lost 5 bases and J lost 7, with 15 bases in between.

CDR3 sequence (DNA): TGCGCCAGCAGCTTAAGTCTCCAGGGGAGCTCCTATAATTCACCCCTCCACTTT. Its translation is CASSLSLQGSSYNSPLHF. The V and J genes are TRBV5-1 and TRBJ1-6; perhaps TRBD1 as D (6 bases). This CDR3 is built from 18 residues. V gave up 2 bases and J gave up 0 bases, with 15 bases separating them. Germline CDR1 is SGHRS and CDR2 is YFSETQ.

This chain links TRBV28 with TRBJ2-7, with D possibly TRBD2 on 5 matching bases. V was clipped by 11 bases and J by 2 bases, with 13 bases between them. CDR3 length: 12 amino acids. Germline V gives CDR1 MDHEN, CDR2 SYDVKM. The CDR3 loop reads CACRGFAYEQYF. CDR3 bases: TGTGCCTGTCGGGGTTTTGCCTACGAGCAGTACTTC.

The rearrangement links TRBV3-1 (or the pseudogene TRBV3-2) to TRBJ1-2; the match to TRBD1 covers 9 bases. Germline lookup yields CDR1 LGHDT and CDR2 YNNKEL (reference sequence). V was clipped by 4 bases and J by 13 bases; unmatched bases: 7. This CDR3 is 12 amino acids long. In DNA form, the CDR3 reads TGTGCCAGCAGCCTGACACAGGGGGCCGCCACCTTC. Protein product: CASSLTQGAATF.

The V and J genes are TRBV5-1 and TRBJ2-2; 9 bases fit TRBD1. Germline trimming cut 2 bases from V and 4 bases from J; bases unmatched to any gene: 9. This CDR3 has 17 amino acids. Germline loops: CDR1 SGHRS, CDR2 YFSETQ. The CDR3 DNA reads as TGCGCCAGCAGCTTCCCATTGGGACAGGGTAGCACCGGGGAGCTGTTTTTT. Amino acid sequence: CASSFPLGQGSTGELFF.

The V call is TRBV5-6, the J call TRBJ2-2, with 9 bases lining up with TRBD2. The CDR3 is 18 residues long. The germline V gene encodes CDR1 SGHDT and CDR2 YYEEEE. V shed 6 bases, J shed 5 bases, and the junction held 17 bases outside the gene matches. CDR3: CASTLWTSVVRGTGELFF. For the CDR3, the DNA is TGTGCCAGCACACTGTGGACTAGCGTTGTCAGGGGTACCGGGGAGCTGTTTTTT.

This clone was detected a few times. V and J are TRBV7-9 and TRBJ1-1, with a possible D match to TRBD1 (6 bases). Trimming stripped 5 bases from V and 3 bases from J, with 13 bases between. Per the germline V gene, CDR1 is SEHNR and CDR2 is FQNEAQ (reference sequence). CDR3 length: 14 residues. CDR3 loop: CASSKYREDTEAFF. The CDR3 DNA follows: TGTGCCAGCAGCAAATACAGGGAAGACACTGAAGCTTTCTTT.

The chain uses TRBV11-3 and TRBJ2-3; TRBD2 matches at 10 bases. The V gene's germline CDR1 is SGHNT and CDR2 YENEEA. CDR3 length equals 14 residues. Trimming at V came to 6 bases and at J to 6 bases, leaving 6 bases not matched to a gene. This chain's CDR3 is CASRYLAGDDTQYF. The CDR3 region has the DNA TGTGCCAGCAGGTATCTAGCGGGAGACGATACGCAGTATTTT.

The chain joins TRBV2 to TRBJ2-1; 8 bases map to TRBD2. Germline CDR1 reads SNHLY; CDR2 reads FYNNEI. The length of the CDR3 is 14 residues. Germline trimming cut 10 bases from V and 0 bases from J; bases unmatched to any gene: 5. The CDR3 loop reads CAILAGYSYNEQFF. The CDR3 nucleotides are TGTGCCATCCTAGCGGGTTACTCCTACAATGAGCAGTTCTTC.

With regard to this clone: Additional DNA sequences in this sample encode the identical CDR3. This rearrangement joins TRBV12-3 or TRBV12-4 to TRBJ1-2; TRBD1 matches 8 bases. J lost 4 bases, V lost 6 bases, and 4 bases had no gene match. The CDR3 consists of 13 residues. CDR3 loop: CASSPGQGYGYTF. Here the CDR3 DNA reads TGTGCCAGCAGCCCCGGACAGGGCTATGGCTACACCTTC.

The V gene is TRBV29-1, the J gene TRBJ2-3, with D possibly matching TRBD1 (6 bases). The V end was cut by 6 bases, the J end by 3 bases, with 10 bases between. The germline CDR1 and CDR2 sequences are SQVTM and ANQGSEA. The CDR3 covers 12 residues. This CDR3 is CSVEQGTDTQYF. The CDR3 DNA reads as TGCAGCGTAGAACAGGGAACAGATACGCAGTATTTT.

This sequence joins TRBV7-9 and TRBJ1-1; a weak D match, TRBD1 (5 bases). CDR3 size: 14 residues. The germline V gene has CDR1 SEHNR and CDR2 FQNEAQ (reference sequence). V lost 3 bases to trimming and J lost 1 base, with 9 bases between them. Here the CDR3 DNA reads TGTGCCAGCAGCTTCTGGGGCAGGAACACTGAAGCTTTCTTT. Translation: CASSFWGRNTEAFF. The full variable domain, in which reference TRBV7-9 and TRBJ1-1 provide the parts outside the CDR3, is DTGVSQNPRHKITKRGQNVTFRCDPISEHNRLYWYRQTLGQGPEFLTYFQNEAQLEKSRLLSDRFSAERPKGSFSTLEIQRTEQGDSAMYLCASSFWGRNTEAFFGQGTRLTVV.

This rearrangement joins TRBV5-4 to TRBJ2-3; D call uncertain. CDR3 length equals 16 residues. V lost 0 bases to trimming and J lost 6 bases, with 17 bases between them. Germline CDR1 SGHNT, CDR2 YYREEE (reference sequence). The CDR3 region is CASSLANSRSRDTQYF. In DNA form, the CDR3 reads TGTGCCAGCAGCTTGGCCAATAGCCGGAGCCGCGATACGCAGTATTTT.

The gene calls are TRBV7-3 and TRBJ2-3; tentative D call: TRBD2 (5 bases). The CDR3 is made up of 13 amino acids. Trimming took off 1 base at V and 6 bases at J, with 8 bases between the two ends. The germline V gene has CDR1 SGHTA and CDR2 FQGTGA. The CDR3 DNA is TGTGCCAGCAGCTTAATAAGCGGCGATACGCAGTATTTT. Its protein product is CASSLISGDTQYF.

The chain couples TRBV4-2 to TRBJ2-5; D ambiguous. Germline values: CDR1 LGHNA, CDR2 YNFKEQ. Trimming left V 0 bases short and J 1 base short, with 18 bases between. CDR3 length: 18 residues. CDR3 in amino acids: CASSQDIDFGQFQETQYF. The CDR3, as DNA: TGTGCCAGCAGCCAAGATATAGATTTTGGGCAGTTCCAAGAGACCCAGTACTTC.

The genes are TRBV10-3 and TRBJ2-3; D is perhaps TRBD2 (5 bases). The germline V gene encodes CDR1 ENHRY and CDR2 SYGVKD. V was trimmed by 3 bases and J by 10 bases, leaving 14 bases between them. The CDR3 sequence is 13 residues long. Written as DNA, the CDR3 is TGTGCCATCAGTGACACCGGGGATCGTCCGCAGTATTTT. Protein product: CAISDTGDRPQYF.

The V gene is TRBV5-1, the J gene TRBJ1-3, with 8 bases that match TRBD1. The length of the CDR3 is 15 residues. Looked up from germline, CDR1 is SGHRS and CDR2 is YFSETQ. V lost 4 bases and J lost 3; bases outside the gene matches: 6. DNA for the CDR3: TGCGCCAGCAGCGACGGGACAGGCAGTGGAAACACCATATATTTT. Protein sequence: CASSDGTGSGNTIYF.

This chain connects TRBV4-1 to TRBJ2-3; 13 nucleotides match TRBD2. The V and J ends lost 5 bases and 5 bases, in that order; junction bases with no gene match: 7. Germline CDR1 is MGHRA and CDR2 is YSYEKL. This CDR3 contains 16 residues. The CDR3 spells CASSSGLAGELDTQYF. In DNA, the CDR3 is TGCGCCAGCAGCTCTGGACTAGCGGGAGAATTAGATACGCAGTATTTT.

The chain couples TRBV24-1 to TRBJ2-2, with 10 bases that match TRBD1. The V segment lost 1 base and the J segment 5 bases; nucleotides outside the gene matches: 3. This CDR3 comprises 16 residues. The V gene's germline CDR1 is KGHDR and CDR2 SFDVKD. CDR3 nucleotides: TGTGCCACCAGTGATTTTAGGACAGGGGGTACCGGGGAGCTGTTTTTT. Translation gives CATSDFRTGGTGELFF.

The V gene is TRBV7-6, the J gene TRBJ1-6; D unresolved. Germline assignment: CDR1 SGHVS and CDR2 FNYEAQ. V lost 1 base, J lost 10 bases, and 11 bases lay in between. This CDR3 has 14 amino acids. The CDR3 is CASSLERGKSPLHF. CDR3 DNA: TGTGCCAGCAGCTTAGAGAGAGGGAAATCACCCCTCCACTTT.